This is a list of T cell receptor beta chains from one sample in a study of tumor and adjacent non-tumor tissue in lung cancer. One entry per CDR3 protein results from TCRdb running MiXCR on the multiplex PCR reads. Found here are around 50,000 distinct CDR3 sequences, around 64% of them singletons; the top ten hold 30%. Sequenced input: distant non-tumor lung tissue. The source is a woman aged 70 to 79 with non-small cell lung cancer. CDR3s include the opening cysteine and the closing phenylalanine or tryptophan. The order of the fields is CDR3 DNA, CDR3 protein, J gene, D gene, V gene, clone size. The D gene is left open where the match is weak. Some rows have no size entry. The others give once, few or many, or a class for an expanded clone.

TGCAGTGCTAGATATCAGGAAGGGGGCAATCAGCCCCAGCATTTT CSARYQEGGNQPQHF TRBJ1-5 - TRBV20-1 many
TGTGCCAGCAGTTTCGAGGCGGGTCGGTACAAGCAGTACTTC CASSFEAGRYKQYF TRBJ2-7 - TRBV11-1 -
TGTGCCAGCAGTTTAGCGGATCGAGGCTACTCCTTC CASSLADRGYSF TRBJ1-2 - TRBV12-3/TRBV12-4 -
TGTGCCAACAGCCCTAACACCGGGACGGGGAGCACCGGGGAGCTGTTTTTT CANSPNTGTGSTGELFF TRBJ2-2 - TRBV5-4 -
TGTGCCAGCAGCTTAGTAGCGATCGGGTCCAATGAGCAGTTCTTC CASSLVAIGSNEQFF TRBJ2-1 - TRBV7-9 many
TGTGCCAGCAGTTACGGGTCAGGGGGGTTGAACACTGAAGCTTTCTTT CASSYGSGGLNTEAFF TRBJ1-1 TRBD1 TRBV6-5 many
TGCACCAGCAGCCAAGATCTGGCAGGTCAGAATCAGCATTTT CTSSQDLAGQNQHF TRBJ1-5 - TRBV4-1 -
TGTGCCAGCTCACCGGACAGGGGAAGAAATGAGCAGTTCTTC CASSPDRGRNEQFF TRBJ2-1 TRBD1 TRBV18 -
TGCGCCAGCAGCCAAGGTAGGGGGCGGTTGGCTGAAGCTTTCTTT CASSQGRGRLAEAFF TRBJ1-1 TRBD1 TRBV4-1 once
TGTGCCAGCATCACCTCTAGCGGGAGTGGACATAAACGCTACAATGAGCAGTTCTTC CASITSSGSGHKRYNEQFF TRBJ2-1 TRBD2 TRBV28 -
TGCAGTGCTGCAACAAGCGGGAGTATTTCCAGGGAGCTGTTTTTT CSAATSGSISRELFF TRBJ2-2 TRBD2 TRBV20-1 -
TGCAGTGCTAGAGACTGGGACAAGAACACCGGGGAGCTGTTTTTT CSARDWDKNTGELFF TRBJ2-2 - TRBV20-1 few
TGCAGCGTTGCGGCGGGAGGGCCTATCGACGAGCAGTACTTC CSVAAGGPIDEQYF TRBJ2-7 TRBD2 TRBV29-1 medium-sized
TGCAGTGCCATTGCCGGGACTAGCAACGATGAGCAGTTCTTC CSAIAGTSNDEQFF TRBJ2-1 TRBD2 TRBV20-1 many
TGTGCCATCAGTTACCTTTCCCTGGGTGTGCAGATCTTC CAISYLSLGVQIF TRBJ2-1 - TRBV11-1 -
TGCAGTGTTCGCCTAGTGGGAGCGTCCTACGAGCAGTACTTC CSVRLVGASYEQYF TRBJ2-7 - TRBV29-1 -
TGTGCCAGCAGTCCCGAGGACAGCTATGGCTACACCTTC CASSPEDSYGYTF TRBJ1-2 - TRBV28 many
TGCGCTAGTAGTGACTGTAGCACTCTGAACACTGAAGCTTTCTTT CASSDCSTLNTEAFF TRBJ1-1 - TRBV10-2 -
TGTATCAGCAGTTCTGTAGACGCACCCCAAGAGACCCAGTACTTC CISSSVDAPQETQYF TRBJ2-5 - TRBV28 -
TGCAGCGTTGTGGTCAGGGTTCAACATTTTTTAAATGAGCAGTTCTTC CSVVVRVQHFLNEQFF TRBJ2-1 - TRBV29-1 -
TGTGCCACCAATGGGGGCCGGGACACTAGTATTGGCGCAGATACGCAGTATTTT CATNGGRDTSIGADTQYF TRBJ2-3 - TRBV24-1 -
TGCAGCGTTGCACTAGCGAGAGGTTACGAGCAGTATTTC CSVALARGYEQYF TRBJ2-7 TRBD2 TRBV29-1 -
TGCAGTGTTGACCCTAGCGGGAGTTGGGTTACGCAGTATTTT CSVDPSGSWVTQYF TRBJ2-3 TRBD2 TRBV29-1 -
TGCGCCAGCAGTCAGAGACCAAGCGTCAAAAACATTCAGTACTTC CASSQRPSVKNIQYF TRBJ2-4 - TRBV4-1 -
TGTGCCAGCAGTTACTCAACTAGCGGGAGCAATGAGCAGCTCTTC CASSYSTSGSNEQLF TRBJ2-1 TRBD2 TRBV6-2/TRBV6-3 once
TGTGCCAGCAGAGTATCTTCTAACTATGGCTACACCTTC CASRVSSNYGYTF TRBJ1-2 - TRBV11-2 many
TGTGCCAACAGTTGGACCGAGAACAATGAGCAGTTCTTC CANSWTENNEQFF TRBJ2-1 - TRBV6-4 -
TGTGCCAGCAGTGATGAATTTAGCTCCTACAATGAGCAGTTCTTC CASSDEFSSYNEQFF TRBJ2-1 - TRBV6-1 many
TGTGCCATCAGTGAGTCCGGTAGTCAGCCCCAGCATTTT CAISESGSQPQHF TRBJ1-5 - TRBV10-3 -
TGTACCAGCAGTCTCAGGGTCGATGAGCGGTTCTTC CTSSLRVDERFF TRBJ2-1 - TRBV6-5 -
TGCAGCGTACCGGGACTAACGGACACCATGGTAGATACGCAGTATTTT CSVPGLTDTMVDTQYF TRBJ2-3 TRBD2 TRBV29-1 once
TGTGCCAGCCATGACTTGGTAGGAAGTGTCACCGGGGAGCTGTTTTTT CASHDLVGSVTGELFF TRBJ2-2 - TRBV6-6 -
TGTGCCGGTACTATAAATCTGGACATCACTGAAGCTTTCTTT CAGTINLDITEAFF TRBJ1-1 - TRBV6-5 -
TGCGCCAGCAGCCAAGAGAGGGGACGGTTGACTGAAGCTCTCTTT CASSQERGRLTEALF TRBJ1-1 - TRBV4-1 -
TGCGCCAGCAGCCACTCCCTGGACACTGAAGCTTTCTTT CASSHSLDTEAFF TRBJ1-1 - TRBV4-1 -
TGTGCCAGCAGGGAAACAGGGACAAATACGCAGTATTTT CASRETGTNTQYF TRBJ2-3 - TRBV6-1 -
TGCAGCGTTGACCTAGGTAGCGGGAGCACAGATACGCAGTATTTT CSVDLGSGSTDTQYF TRBJ2-3 TRBD2 TRBV29-1 many
TGCGCCAGCAGCCTCCGGGACAGGGCGAAAACTGAAGCTTTCTTT CASSLRDRAKTEAFF TRBJ1-1 TRBD1 TRBV4-1 few
TGTGCCTGGGGGACAGCGAATGGCTACACCTTC CAWGTANGYTF TRBJ1-2 TRBD1 TRBV30 many
TGTGCCAGCAGCCACGCGGGACACCTACAAGAGACCCAGTACTTC CASSHAGHLQETQYF TRBJ2-5 - TRBV12-3/TRBV12-4 -
TGCAGCGTCGACAGTGGGGGAGCAGAGATCCACTACTTC CSVDSGGAEIHYF TRBJ2-5 - TRBV29-1 -
TGTCCCAGCAGTTTGCGGGAGCGTCAGAATGAGCAGTTCTTC CPSSLRERQNEQFF TRBJ2-1 TRBD2 TRBV28 -
TGTGCCAGCAGTGACCGGGGGTACACCGGGGAGCTGTTTTTT CASSDRGYTGELFF TRBJ2-2 - TRBV6-1 many
TGCGCCAGCAGTGTGCTAGCCCTTAGTCGACAGCAGTACTTC CASSVLALSRQQYF TRBJ2-7 - TRBV10-2 few
TGTGCCAGCAGTTTAGTCACCGGGACTAGCGAGGGTAATGAGCAGTTCTTC CASSLVTGTSEGNEQFF TRBJ2-1 TRBD2 TRBV28 many
TGCGCCAGCAGTCTAGAACTAGCGGTATACTACCAGCAGTACTTC CASSLELAVYYQQYF TRBJ2-7 TRBD2 TRBV4-1 -